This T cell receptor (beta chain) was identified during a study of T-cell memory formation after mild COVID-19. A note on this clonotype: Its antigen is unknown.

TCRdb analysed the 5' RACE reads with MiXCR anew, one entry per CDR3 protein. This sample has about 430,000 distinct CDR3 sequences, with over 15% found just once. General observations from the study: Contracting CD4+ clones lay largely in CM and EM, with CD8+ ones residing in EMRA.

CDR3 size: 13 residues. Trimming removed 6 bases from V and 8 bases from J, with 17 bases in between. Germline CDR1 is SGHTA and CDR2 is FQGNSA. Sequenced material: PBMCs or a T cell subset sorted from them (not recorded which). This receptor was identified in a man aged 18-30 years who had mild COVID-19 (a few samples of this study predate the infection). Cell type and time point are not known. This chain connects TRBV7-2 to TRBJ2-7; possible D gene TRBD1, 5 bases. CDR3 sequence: CASRGVGQRKQYF. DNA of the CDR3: TGTGCCAGCAGGGGCGTGGGGCAGAGGAAGCAGTACTTC. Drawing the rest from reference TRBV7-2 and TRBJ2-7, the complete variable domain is GAGVSQSPSNKVTEKGKDVELRCDPISGHTALYWYRQSLGQGLEFLIYFQGNSAPDKSGLPSDRFSAERTGGSVSTLTIQRTQQEDSAVYLCASRGVGQRKQYFGPGTRLTVT.